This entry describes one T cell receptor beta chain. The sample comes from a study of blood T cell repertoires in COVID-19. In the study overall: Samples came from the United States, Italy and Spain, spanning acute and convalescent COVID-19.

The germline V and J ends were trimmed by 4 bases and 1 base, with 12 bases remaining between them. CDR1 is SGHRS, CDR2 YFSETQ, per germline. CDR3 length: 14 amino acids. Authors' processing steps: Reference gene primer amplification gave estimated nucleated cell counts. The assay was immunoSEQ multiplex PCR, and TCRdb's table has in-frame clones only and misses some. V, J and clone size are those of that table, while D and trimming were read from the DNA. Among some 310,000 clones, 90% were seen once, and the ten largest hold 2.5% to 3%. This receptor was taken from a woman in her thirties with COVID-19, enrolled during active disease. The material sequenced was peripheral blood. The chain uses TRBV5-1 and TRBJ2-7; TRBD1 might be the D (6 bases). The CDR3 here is CASSAQGKSYEQYF. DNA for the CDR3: TGCGCCAGCAGCGCGCAGGGGAAATCCTACGAGCAGTACTTC. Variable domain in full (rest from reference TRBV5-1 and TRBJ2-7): KAGVTQTPRYLIKTRGQQVTLSCSPISGHRSVSWYQQTPGQGLQFLFEYFSETQRNKGNFPGRFSGRQFSNSRSEMNVSTLELGDSALYLCASSAQGKSYEQYFGPGTRLTVT.